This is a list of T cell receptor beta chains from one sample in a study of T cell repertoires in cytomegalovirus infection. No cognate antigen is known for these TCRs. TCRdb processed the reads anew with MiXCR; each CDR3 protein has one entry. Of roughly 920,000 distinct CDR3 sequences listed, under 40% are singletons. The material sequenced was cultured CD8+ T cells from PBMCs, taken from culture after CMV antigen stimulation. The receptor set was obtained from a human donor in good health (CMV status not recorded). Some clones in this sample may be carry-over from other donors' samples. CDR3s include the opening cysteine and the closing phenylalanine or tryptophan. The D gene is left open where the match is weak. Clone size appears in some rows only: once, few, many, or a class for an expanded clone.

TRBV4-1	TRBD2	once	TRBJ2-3	TGCGCCAGCAGCCAAGGAGCTTTAGCGGGGGGCTCAGATACGCAGTATTTT	CASSQGALAGGSDTQYF
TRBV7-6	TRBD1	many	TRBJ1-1	TGTGCCAGCAGCTACGGACAGGGGATGAGCACTGAAGCTTTCTTT	CASSYGQGMSTEAFF
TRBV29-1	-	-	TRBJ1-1	TGCAGCTCCCTAGGTCCCACTGAAGCTTTCTTT	CSSLGPTEAFF
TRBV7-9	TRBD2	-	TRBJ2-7	TGTGCCAGCAGCTTATTTACGGGAGGTCAGAACTACGAGCAGTACTTC	CASSLFTGGQNYEQYF
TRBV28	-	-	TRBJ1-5	TGTGCCAGCAGTTTAGTTCGGACGGGGGTACAGCCCCAGCATTTT	CASSLVRTGVQPQHF
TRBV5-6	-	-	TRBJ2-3	TGTGCCAGCAGCTTCGGCAAGCCGGGAGATACGCAGTATTTT	CASSFGKPGDTQYF
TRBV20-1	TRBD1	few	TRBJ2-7	TGCAGTGCTAGGGGACAGTTTATCTACGAGCAGTACTTC	CSARGQFIYEQYF
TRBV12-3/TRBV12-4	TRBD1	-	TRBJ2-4	TGTGCCAGCAGTCGACAGGGAGAATTGGGGGACATTCAGTACTTC	CASSRQGELGDIQYF
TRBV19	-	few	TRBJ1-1	TGTGCCACCTCAAAAGGAGGCAGGGCCAACACTGAAGCTTTCTTT	CATSKGGRANTEAFF
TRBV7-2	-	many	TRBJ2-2	TGTGCCAGCAGCTTCAGCTATGACAACACCGGGGAGCTGTTTTTT	CASSFSYDNTGELFF
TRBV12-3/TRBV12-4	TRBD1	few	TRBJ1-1	TGTGCCAGCACCGACGGACAGGGTTTGAGATCTTTCTTT	CASTDGQGLRSFF
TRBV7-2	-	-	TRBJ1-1	TGTGCCAGCAGCTCCAGGGTCTGGGGGAGTGAAGCTTTCTTT	CASSSRVWGSEAFF
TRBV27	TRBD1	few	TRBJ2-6	TGTGCCACCGAGGGACAGGCCGAACCAGACTCTGGGGCCAACGTCCTGACTTTC	CATEGQAEPDSGANVLTF
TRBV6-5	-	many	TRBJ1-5	TGTGCCAGCAGTTATAATAGCAATCAGCCCCAGCATTTT	CASSYNSNQPQHF
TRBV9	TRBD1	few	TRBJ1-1	TGTGCCAGCAGCGTAGGGCAGGGGGGGCAGAGGACTGAAGCTTTCTTT	CASSVGQGGQRTEAFF
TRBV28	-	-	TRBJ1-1	TGTGCCAGCACCTTCCCGGGGATGGATGTAACTGAAGCTTTCTTT	CASTFPGMDVTEAFF
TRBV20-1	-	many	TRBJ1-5	TGCAGTGCAACAAGTTCGGATCAGCCCCAGCATTTT	CSATSSDQPQHF
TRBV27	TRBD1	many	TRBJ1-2	TGTGCCAGCAGTCGACAGGGCTATGGCTACACCTTC	CASSRQGYGYTF
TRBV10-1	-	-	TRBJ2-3	TGCGCCAGCAGTTCTAGCTTCGCAGATACGCAGTATTTT	CASSSSFADTQYF
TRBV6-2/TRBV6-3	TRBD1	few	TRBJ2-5	TGTGCCAGCAGAGGACGGACAGGGTTCAAAGAAGAGACCCAGTACTTC	CASRGRTGFKEETQYF
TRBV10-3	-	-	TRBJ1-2	TGTGCCATCAGAGAGGGGGGTGGCTACACCTTC	CAIREGGGYTF
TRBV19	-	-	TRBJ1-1	TGTGCCAGTAGTGACTCCAGCCACACTGAAGCTTTCTTT	CASSDSSHTEAFF
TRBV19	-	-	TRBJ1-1	TGTGCCAGTAGTATAGTACAAGCCGCCGAAGCTTTCTTT	CASSIVQAAEAFF
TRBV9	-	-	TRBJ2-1	TGTGCCAGCAGCGTAGGTCGGGGTGTGGGCAATGAGCAGTTCTTC	CASSVGRGVGNEQFF
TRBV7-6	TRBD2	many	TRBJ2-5	TGTGCCAGCAGCCCCTATAAGCGGGGGAGCCAAGAGACCCAGTACTTC	CASSPYKRGSQETQYF
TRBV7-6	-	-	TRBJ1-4	TGTGCCAGCAGCTTAGGGGCAGGGTCAATTACTAATGAAAAACTGTTTTTT	CASSLGAGSITNEKLFF
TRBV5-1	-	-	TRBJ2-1	TGCGCCACGGAGGGGGATTCCTACAATGAGCAGTTCTTC	CATEGDSYNEQFF
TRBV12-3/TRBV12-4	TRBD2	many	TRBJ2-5	TGTGCCAGCAGTTTTAAAAGCGGGGGAATGTACCAAGAGACCCAGTACTTC	CASSFKSGGMYQETQYF
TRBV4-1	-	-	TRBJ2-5	TGCGCCAGCAGTCCGCCGGACGGGGACGAGACCCAGTACTTC	CASSPPDGDETQYF
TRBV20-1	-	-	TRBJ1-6	TGCAGTGCATGGACACCCAGCTCCTATAATTCACCCCTCCACTTT	CSAWTPSSYNSPLHF
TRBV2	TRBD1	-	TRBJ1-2	TGTGCCAGCAGTGTGTGGGACAGGGACAACTATGGCTACACCTTC	CASSVWDRDNYGYTF
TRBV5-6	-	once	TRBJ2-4	TGTGTCAGCAGCTTGACTAGGGGGGGGGTAGCCAAAAACATTCAGTACTTC	CVSSLTRGGVAKNIQYF
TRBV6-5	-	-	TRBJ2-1	TGTGCCAGCAGTTACGCTGGCGACAATGAGCAGTTCTTC	CASSYAGDNEQFF
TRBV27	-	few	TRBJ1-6	TGTGCCAGCAGTTTATCCCGAGGGGTTGATTCACCCCTCCACTTT	CASSLSRGVDSPLHF
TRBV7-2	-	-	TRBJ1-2	TGTGCCAGCAGCTTTCAGACTACAGGGCTTAATATCTATGGCTACACCTTC	CASSFQTTGLNIYGYTF
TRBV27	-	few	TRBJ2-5	TGTGCCAGCAGTTTATCGCGGAGGGGAGAGACCCAGTACTTC	CASSLSRRGETQYF
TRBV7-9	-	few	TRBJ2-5	TGTGCCAGCAGCTCTTTCGCATCGCTGGAGACCCAGTACTTC	CASSSFASLETQYF
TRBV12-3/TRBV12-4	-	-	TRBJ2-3	TGTGCCAGCACGTTGAGGGCGAGGGACCAGCACTCTCTTAAAACGCAGTATTTT	CASTLRARDQHSLKTQYF
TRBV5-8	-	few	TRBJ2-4	TGTGCCAGCAGCTTGAAATTTGGGGATACTTCCAAAAACATTCAGTACTTC	CASSLKFGDTSKNIQYF
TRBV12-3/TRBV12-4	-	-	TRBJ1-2	TGTGCCAGCACCGCGACAGACTATGGCTACACCTTC	CASTATDYGYTF
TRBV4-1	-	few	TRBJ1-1	TGCGCCAGCAGCCAAGCGGAGGGGCGGAAAACTGAAGCTTTCTTT	CASSQAEGRKTEAFF
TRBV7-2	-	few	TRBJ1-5	TGTGCCAGCACCCATGCGGGGAGCAATCAGCCCCAGCATTTT	CASTHAGSNQPQHF
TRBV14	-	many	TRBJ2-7	TGTGCCAGCAGCCAAGATCCAGGTTTTTACTACGAGCAGTACTTC	CASSQDPGFYYEQYF
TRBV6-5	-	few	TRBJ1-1	TGTGCCAGCAGTTACTCCCAGACAGTTAACACTGAAGCTTTCTTT	CASSYSQTVNTEAFF